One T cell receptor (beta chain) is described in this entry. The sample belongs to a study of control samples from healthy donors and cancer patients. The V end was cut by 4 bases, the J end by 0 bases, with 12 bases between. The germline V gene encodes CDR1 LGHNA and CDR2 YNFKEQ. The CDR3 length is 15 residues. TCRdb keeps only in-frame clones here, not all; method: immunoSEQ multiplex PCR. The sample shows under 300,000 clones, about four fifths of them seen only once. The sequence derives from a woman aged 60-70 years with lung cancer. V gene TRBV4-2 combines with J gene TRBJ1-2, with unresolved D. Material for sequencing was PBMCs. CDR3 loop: CASSLGGAANYGYTF. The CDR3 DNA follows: TGTGCCAGCAGCCTCGGCGGAGCAGCTAACTATGGCTACACCTTC.